This TCR beta chain was observed in a study of cytomegalovirus exposure and HLA in healthy donors. Broader study findings: A later examination showed that TCR association rates differed by HLA locus, with DRB1 most and HLA-C fewest.

Trimming shortened V by 6 bases and J by 3 bases, and 15 bases separated the two germline ends. This CDR3 is 14 amino acids long. The V gene's germline CDR1 is SEHNR and CDR2 FQNEAQ (reference sequence). About this clone: Its antigen is unknown.

Vbeta (60) and Jbeta (13) primers were used in the PCR. Libraries were prepared by immunoSEQ multiplex PCR; TCRdb keeps only in-frame clonotypes and omits some of them. The sample shows fewer than 200,000 clones, around 82% of them seen only once. The sequence derives from a male donor in good health and CMV-seronegative. The chain is built from TRBV7-9 and TRBJ2-7; D unresolved. Sequenced material: PBMCs. As DNA, the CDR3 is TGTGCCAGCAGGAGGTTCCCCGGCCACTACGAGCAGTACTTC. This translates into CASRRFPGHYEQYF.